A single sample is the source of the 11 T cell receptor beta chains below, sequenced in a study of blood T cell repertoires in COVID-19. Sequencing was performed with immunoSEQ multiplex PCR; in TCRdb, only in-frame clones are kept and a portion is missing. The sample shows about 260,000 clones, roughly 79% of them seen only once. The sample comprised peripheral blood. The receptors were sampled from a woman aged 80 or over with acute or convalescent COVID-19.

The chain couples TRBV27 to TRBJ1-2, with TRBD1 matching over 7 bases. The J segment lost 1 base and the V segment lost 8 bases, leaving 4 bases of the junction unmatched. Germline CDR1 and CDR2: MNHEY and SMNVEV (reference sequence). This CDR3 comprises 13 residues. CDR3 sequence: CASGYRGNYGYTF. CDR3 bases: TGTGCCAGCGGGTACAGGGGTAACTATGGCTACACCTTC.

The chain recombines TRBV5-8 with TRBJ2-5; 7 bases fit TRBD1. The CDR3 contains 13 residues. The germline V gene encodes CDR1 SGHTS and CDR2 YDEGEE. V trimming: 5 bases; J trimming: 3 bases; junction bases outside the gene matches: 4. This CDR3 is CASSRDREETQYF. CDR3 bases: TGTGCCAGCAGTCGGGACAGAGAAGAGACCCAGTACTTC.

The chain uses TRBV9 and TRBJ2-7, with D possibly matching TRBD1 (6 bases). The CDR3 runs to 14 residues. Germline CDR1 reads SGDLS; CDR2 reads YYNGEE. Trimming left V 3 bases short and J 5 bases short, with 15 bases between. This chain's CDR3 is CASSAFRGSDEQYF. The DNA of the CDR3 is TGTGCCAGCAGCGCGTTCAGGGGATCGGACGAGCAGTACTTC.

The V call is TRBV5-1, the J call TRBJ2-5, with D perhaps matching TRBD2 (6 bases). Between the trimmed V and J ends, which lost 9 bases and 2 bases, there was a span of 11 bases. The CDR3 has 12 amino acids. The germline V gene encodes CDR1 SGHRS and CDR2 YFSETQ. The CDR3 reads CATGLPQETQYF. The CDR3 DNA reads as TGCGCCACCGGACTACCTCAAGAGACCCAGTACTTC.

This chain uses TRBV5-1 with TRBJ2-7; 8 nucleotides line up with TRBD2. The J segment lost 6 bases and the V segment lost 0 bases, leaving 8 bases of the junction unmatched. The CDR3 has 15 residues. CDR1 and CDR2 from the germline V gene are SGHRS and YFSETQ. CDR3 DNA: TGCGCCAGCAGCTTGGCGGGAGGGCCCTCTAGCGAGCAGTACTTC. It is translated as CASSLAGGPSSEQYF.

This clone was counted between two and nine times. A junction boundary mismatches the germline segment, possibly from a read error. The V call is TRBV2, the J call TRBJ1-2; 10 nucleotides agree with TRBD1. CDR3 length: 15 residues. Germline V gives CDR1 SNHLY, CDR2 FYNNEI. CDR3: CASSEDRGRLYGYTF. The CDR3 coding sequence is TGTGCCAGCAGCGAAGACAGGGGGCGCCTCTATGGCTACACCTTC.

Only a few counts were recorded for this clone. The gene calls are TRBV5-1 and TRBJ2-1; perhaps TRBD2 as D (6 bases). The V gene's germline CDR1 is SGHRS and CDR2 YFSETQ. Deletions cut 0 bases from V and 4 bases from J, with 17 bases between. This CDR3 is 17 amino acids long. CDR3 protein: CASSLGESGHPYNEQFF. DNA of the CDR3: TGCGCCAGCAGCTTGGGAGAGAGCGGGCACCCTTACAATGAGCAGTTCTTC.

V gene TRBV5-6 combines with J gene TRBJ2-3, with 7 bases fitting TRBD2. CDR1 SGHDT and CDR2 YYEEEE come from the germline V gene. The CDR3 loop spans 15 amino acids. V shed 1 base and J 4 bases; nucleotides not matched to a gene: 6. CDR3 sequence reads: CASSLLGGRSDTQYF. CDR3 coding DNA: TGTGCCAGCAGCTTGCTAGGCGGGAGATCAGATACGCAGTATTTT. Variable domain in full (rest from reference TRBV5-6 and TRBJ2-3): DAGVTQSPTHLIKTRGQQVTLRCSPKSGHDTVSWYQQALGQGPQFIFQYYEEEERQRGNFPDRFSGHQFPNYSSELNVNALLLGDSALYLCASSLLGGRSDTQYFGPGTRLTVL.

V and J are TRBV5-3 and TRBJ2-2, with D uncertain. TRBV5-3 is labeled an ORF, and its function is uncertain. V dropped 1 base and J dropped 0 bases, with 10 bases sitting between them. The CDR3 covers 16 residues. Here the CDR3 reads CARSLKPTANTGELFF. CDR3 bases: TGTGCCAGAAGCTTGAAGCCTACTGCGAACACCGGGGAGCTGTTTTTT.

The CDR3 bases are TGTGCCAGCAGGGGGCAGGGGATTACCTACAATGAGCAGTTCTTC. Translation gives CASRGQGITYNEQFF. The chain recombines TRBV27 with TRBJ2-1; D might be TRBD1 (6 bases). Germline assignment: CDR1 MNHEY and CDR2 SMNVEV (reference sequence). The CDR3 totals 15 residues. The V end lost 6 bases, the J end lost 2 bases, and 14 bases lay between the germline ends.

The chain employs TRBV9 and TRBJ2-1; TRBD1 matches at 9 bases. The CDR3 totals 15 residues. Germline CDR1 SGDLS, CDR2 YYNGEE. The trim removed 4 bases at V and 2 bases at J, leaving 4 bases unmatched. CDR3 sequence: CASSSHRGPYNEQFF. The CDR3, as DNA: TGTGCCAGCAGCTCCCACAGGGGGCCCTACAATGAGCAGTTCTTC. Variable domain in full (rest from reference TRBV9 and TRBJ2-1): DSGVTQTPKHLITATGQRVTLRCSPRSGDLSVYWYQQSLDQGLQFLIQYYNGEERAKGNILERFSAQQFPDLHSELNLSSLELGDSALYFCASSSHRGPYNEQFFGPGTRLTVL.